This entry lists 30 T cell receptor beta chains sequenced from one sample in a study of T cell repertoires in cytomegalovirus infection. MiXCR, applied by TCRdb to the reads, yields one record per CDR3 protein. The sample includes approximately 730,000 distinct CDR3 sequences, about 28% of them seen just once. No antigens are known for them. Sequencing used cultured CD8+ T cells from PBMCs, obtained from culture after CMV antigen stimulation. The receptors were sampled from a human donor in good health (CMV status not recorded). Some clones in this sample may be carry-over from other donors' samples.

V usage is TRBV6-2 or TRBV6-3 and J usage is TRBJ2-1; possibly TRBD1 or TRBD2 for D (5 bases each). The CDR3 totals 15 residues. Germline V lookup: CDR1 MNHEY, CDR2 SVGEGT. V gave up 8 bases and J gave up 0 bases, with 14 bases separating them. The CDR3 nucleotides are TGTGCCAGCGGGTCCGAGGGGTTCTCCTACAATGAGCAGTTCTTC. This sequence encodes CASGSEGFSYNEQFF.

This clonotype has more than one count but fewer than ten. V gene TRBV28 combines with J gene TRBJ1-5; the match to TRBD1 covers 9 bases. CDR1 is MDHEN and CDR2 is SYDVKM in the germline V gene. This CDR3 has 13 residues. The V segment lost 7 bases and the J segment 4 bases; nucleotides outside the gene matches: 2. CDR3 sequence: CASKGTGNQPQHF. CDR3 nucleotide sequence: TGTGCCAGCAAGGGGACAGGGAATCAGCCCCAGCATTTT.

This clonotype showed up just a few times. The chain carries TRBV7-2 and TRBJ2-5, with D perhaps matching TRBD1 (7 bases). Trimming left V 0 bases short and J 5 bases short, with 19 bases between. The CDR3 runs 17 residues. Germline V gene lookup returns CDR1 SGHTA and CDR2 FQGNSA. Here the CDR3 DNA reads TGTGCCAGCAGCTTAGCTTCTCTCCGCAGGGGGGCCGAGACCCAGTACTTC. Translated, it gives CASSLASLRRGAETQYF.

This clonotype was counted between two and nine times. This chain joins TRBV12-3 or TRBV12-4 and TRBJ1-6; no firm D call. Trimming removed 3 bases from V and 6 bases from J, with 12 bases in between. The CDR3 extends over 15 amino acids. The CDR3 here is CASSFIPFSNSPLHF. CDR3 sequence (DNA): TGTGCCAGCAGTTTTATTCCCTTTTCTAATTCACCCCTCCACTTT.

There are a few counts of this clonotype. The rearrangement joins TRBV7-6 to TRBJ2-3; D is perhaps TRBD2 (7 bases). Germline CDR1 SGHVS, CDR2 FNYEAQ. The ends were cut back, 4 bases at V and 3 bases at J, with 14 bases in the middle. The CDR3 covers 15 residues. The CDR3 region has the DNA TGTGCCAGCAGCTCAGGGAGGGGGATTACAGATACGCAGTATTTT. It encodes CASSSGRGITDTQYF.

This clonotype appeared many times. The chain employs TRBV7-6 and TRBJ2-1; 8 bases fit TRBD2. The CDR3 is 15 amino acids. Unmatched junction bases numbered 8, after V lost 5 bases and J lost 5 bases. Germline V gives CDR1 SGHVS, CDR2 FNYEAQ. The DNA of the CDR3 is TGTGCCAGCAGCCTACGGGGGGGATATGACAATGAGCAGTTCTTC. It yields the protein CASSLRGGYDNEQFF.

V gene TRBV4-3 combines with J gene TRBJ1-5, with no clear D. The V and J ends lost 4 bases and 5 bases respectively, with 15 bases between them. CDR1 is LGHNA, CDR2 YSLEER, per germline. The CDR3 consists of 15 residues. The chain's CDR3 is CASSPQYRGDQPQHF. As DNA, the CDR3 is TGCGCCAGCAGCCCCCAGTATCGGGGAGATCAGCCCCAGCATTTT.

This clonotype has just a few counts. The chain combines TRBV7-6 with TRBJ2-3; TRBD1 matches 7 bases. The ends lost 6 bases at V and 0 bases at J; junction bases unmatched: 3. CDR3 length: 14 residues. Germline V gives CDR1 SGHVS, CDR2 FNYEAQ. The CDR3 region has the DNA TGTGCCAGCAGAGACAGGGCTAGCACAGATACGCAGTATTTT. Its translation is CASRDRASTDTQYF.

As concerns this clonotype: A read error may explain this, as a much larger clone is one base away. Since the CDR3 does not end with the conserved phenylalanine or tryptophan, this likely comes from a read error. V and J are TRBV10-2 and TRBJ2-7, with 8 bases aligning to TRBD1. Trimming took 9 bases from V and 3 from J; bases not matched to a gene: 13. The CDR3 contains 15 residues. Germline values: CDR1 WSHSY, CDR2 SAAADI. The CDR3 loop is CASTFGTGIYYEQYI. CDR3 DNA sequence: TGCGCCAGTACCTTCGGGACAGGTATTTACTACGAGCAGTACATC.

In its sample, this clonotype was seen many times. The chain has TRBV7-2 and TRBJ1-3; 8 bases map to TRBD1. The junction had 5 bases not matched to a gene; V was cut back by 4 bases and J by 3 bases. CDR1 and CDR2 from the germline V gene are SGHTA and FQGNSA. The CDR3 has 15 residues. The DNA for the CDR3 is TGTGCCAGCAGCTCCAGGGGGCTTAATGGAAACACCATATATTTT. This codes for CASSSRGLNGNTIYF.

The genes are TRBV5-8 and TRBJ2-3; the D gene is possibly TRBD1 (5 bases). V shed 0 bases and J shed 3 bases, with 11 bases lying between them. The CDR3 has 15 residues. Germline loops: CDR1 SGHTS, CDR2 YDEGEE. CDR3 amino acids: CASSLGQGQTDTQYF. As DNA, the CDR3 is TGTGCCAGCAGCTTGGGCCAGGGTCAGACAGATACGCAGTATTTT.

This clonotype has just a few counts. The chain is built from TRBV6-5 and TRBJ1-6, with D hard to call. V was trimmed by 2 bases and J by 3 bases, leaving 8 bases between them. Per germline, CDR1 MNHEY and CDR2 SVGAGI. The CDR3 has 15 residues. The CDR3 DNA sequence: TGTGCCAGCAGTTACGGGAGCTACTATAATTCACCCCTCCACTTT. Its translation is CASSYGSYYNSPLHF.

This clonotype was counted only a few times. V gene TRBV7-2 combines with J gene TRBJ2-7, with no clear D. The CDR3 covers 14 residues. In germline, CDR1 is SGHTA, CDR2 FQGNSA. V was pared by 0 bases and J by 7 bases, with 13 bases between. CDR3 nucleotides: TGTGCCAGCAGCTTAGCCAGGTACCTACGAGAGCAGTACTTC. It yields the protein CASSLARYLREQYF.

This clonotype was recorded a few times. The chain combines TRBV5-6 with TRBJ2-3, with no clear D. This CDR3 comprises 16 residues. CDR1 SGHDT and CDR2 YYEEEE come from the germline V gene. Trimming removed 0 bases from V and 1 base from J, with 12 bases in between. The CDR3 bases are TGTGCCAGCAGCTTGGCGGTTACGTGGGGCACAGATACGCAGTATTTT. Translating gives CASSLAVTWGTDTQYF.

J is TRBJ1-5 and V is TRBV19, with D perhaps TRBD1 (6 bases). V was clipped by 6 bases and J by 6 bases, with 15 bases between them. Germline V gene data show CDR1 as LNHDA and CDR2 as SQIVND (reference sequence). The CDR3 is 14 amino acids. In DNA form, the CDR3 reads TGTGCCAGTAGCATGGACAGTGAACTTCAGCCCCAGCATTTT. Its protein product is CASSMDSELQPQHF.

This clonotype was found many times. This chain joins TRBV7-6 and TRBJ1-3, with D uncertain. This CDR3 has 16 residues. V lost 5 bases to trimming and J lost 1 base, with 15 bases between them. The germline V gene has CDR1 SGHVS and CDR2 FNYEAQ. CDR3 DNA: TGTGCCAGCAGCCGACCGCCGCACGGTTCTGGAAACACCATATATTTT. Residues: CASSRPPHGSGNTIYF.

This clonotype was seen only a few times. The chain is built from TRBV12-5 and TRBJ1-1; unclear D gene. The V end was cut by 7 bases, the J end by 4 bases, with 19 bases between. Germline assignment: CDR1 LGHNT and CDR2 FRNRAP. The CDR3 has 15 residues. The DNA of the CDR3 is TGTGCTAGTGACGAAGCCACGTTGGCCTTCACTGAAGCTTTCTTT. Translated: CASDEATLAFTEAFF.

CDR3: CASTVGTERGYTF. CDR3 DNA sequence: TGTGCCAGCACCGTCGGGACCGAACGGGGCTACACCTTC. The chain couples TRBV11-2 to TRBJ1-2; D perhaps matches TRBD1 (5 bases). Germline lookup yields CDR1 SGHAT and CDR2 FQNNGV. The CDR3 runs 13 residues. Trimming shortened V by 7 bases and J by 8 bases, and 17 bases separated the two germline ends.

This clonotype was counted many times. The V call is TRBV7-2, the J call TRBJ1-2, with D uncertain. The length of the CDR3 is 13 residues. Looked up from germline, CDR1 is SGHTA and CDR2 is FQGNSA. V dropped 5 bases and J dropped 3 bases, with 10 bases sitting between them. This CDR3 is CASSPWTDYGYTF. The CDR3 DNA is TGTGCCAGCAGCCCATGGACGGACTATGGCTACACCTTC.

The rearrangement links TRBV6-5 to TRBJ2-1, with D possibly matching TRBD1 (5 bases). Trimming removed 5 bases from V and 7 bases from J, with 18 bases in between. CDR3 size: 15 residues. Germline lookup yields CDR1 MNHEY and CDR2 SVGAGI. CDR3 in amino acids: CASSPSGHGGNEQFF. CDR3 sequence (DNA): TGTGCCAGCAGTCCCTCCGGACACGGTGGAAATGAGCAGTTCTTC.

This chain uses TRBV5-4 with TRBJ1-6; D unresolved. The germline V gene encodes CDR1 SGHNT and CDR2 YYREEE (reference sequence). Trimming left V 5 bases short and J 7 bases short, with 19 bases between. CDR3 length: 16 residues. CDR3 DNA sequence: TGTGCCAGCAGTACCGGACCGATTATCGTCAATTCACCCCTCCACTTT. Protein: CASSTGPIIVNSPLHF. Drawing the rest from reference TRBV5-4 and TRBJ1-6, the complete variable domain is ETGVTQSPTHLIKTRGQQVTLRCSSQSGHNTVSWYQQALGQGPQFIFQYYREEENGRGNFPPRFSGLQFPNYSSELNVNALELDDSALYLCASSTGPIIVNSPLHFGNGTRLTVT.

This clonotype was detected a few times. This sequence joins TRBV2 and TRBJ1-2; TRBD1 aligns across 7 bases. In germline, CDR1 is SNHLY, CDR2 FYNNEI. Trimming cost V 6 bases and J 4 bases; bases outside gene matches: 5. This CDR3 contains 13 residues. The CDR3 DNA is TGTGCCAGCAGGGACAGGACATTCTATGGCTACACCTTC. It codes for CASRDRTFYGYTF.

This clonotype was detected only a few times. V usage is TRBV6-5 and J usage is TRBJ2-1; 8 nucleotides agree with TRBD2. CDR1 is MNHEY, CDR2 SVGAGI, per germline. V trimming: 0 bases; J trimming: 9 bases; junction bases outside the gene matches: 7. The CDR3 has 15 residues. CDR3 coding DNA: TGTGCCAGCAGTTACTCTAGCGGGGTCGGTGGTGAGCAGTTCTTC. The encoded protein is CASSYSSGVGGEQFF.

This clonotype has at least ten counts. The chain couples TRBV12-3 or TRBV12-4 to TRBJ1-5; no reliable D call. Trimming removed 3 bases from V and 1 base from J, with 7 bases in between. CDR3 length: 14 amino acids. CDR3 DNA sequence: TGTGCCAGCAGTTTTTCATTGAGCAATCAGCCCCAGCATTTT. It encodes CASSFSLSNQPQHF.

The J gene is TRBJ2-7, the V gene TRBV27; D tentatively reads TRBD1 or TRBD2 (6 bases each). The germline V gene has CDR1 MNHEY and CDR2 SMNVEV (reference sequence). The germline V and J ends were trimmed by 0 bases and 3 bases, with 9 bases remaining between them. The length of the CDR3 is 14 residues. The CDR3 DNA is TGTGCCAGCAGTTTATCGGGGGGCTACTACGAGCAGTACTTC. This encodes CASSLSGGYYEQYF.

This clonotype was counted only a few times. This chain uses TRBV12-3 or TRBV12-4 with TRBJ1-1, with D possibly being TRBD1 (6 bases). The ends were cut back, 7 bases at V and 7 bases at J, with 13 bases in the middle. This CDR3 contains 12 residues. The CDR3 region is CASTLGGLEAFF. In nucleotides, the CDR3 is TGTGCCAGCACCTTAGGGGGGCTTGAAGCTTTCTTT.

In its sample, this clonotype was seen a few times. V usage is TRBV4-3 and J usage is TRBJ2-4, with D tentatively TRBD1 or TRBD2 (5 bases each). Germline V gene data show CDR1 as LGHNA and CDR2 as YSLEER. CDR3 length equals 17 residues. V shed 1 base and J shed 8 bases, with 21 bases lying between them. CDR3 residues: CASSQVVTGPSSDIQYF. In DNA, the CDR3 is TGCGCCAGCAGCCAAGTGGTAACGGGACCCAGTAGTGACATTCAGTACTTC.

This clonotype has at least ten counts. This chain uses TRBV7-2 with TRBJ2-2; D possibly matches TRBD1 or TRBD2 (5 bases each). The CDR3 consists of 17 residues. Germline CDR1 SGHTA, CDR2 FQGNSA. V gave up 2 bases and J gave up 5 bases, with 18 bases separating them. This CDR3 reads CASSLSGDHSITGELFF. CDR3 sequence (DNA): TGTGCCAGCAGCTTATCCGGGGACCACAGTATAACCGGGGAGCTGTTTTTT.

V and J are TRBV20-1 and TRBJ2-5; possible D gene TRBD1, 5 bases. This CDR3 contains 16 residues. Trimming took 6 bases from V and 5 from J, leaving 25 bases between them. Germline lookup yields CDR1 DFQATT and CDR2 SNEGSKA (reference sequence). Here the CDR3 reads CSAHQTAQRIWETQYF. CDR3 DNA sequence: TGCAGTGCGCACCAGACAGCACAGCGAATCTGGGAGACCCAGTACTTC.

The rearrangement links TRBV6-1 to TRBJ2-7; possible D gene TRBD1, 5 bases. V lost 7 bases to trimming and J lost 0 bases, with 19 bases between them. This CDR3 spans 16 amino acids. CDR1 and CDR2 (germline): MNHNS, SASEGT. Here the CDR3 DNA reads TGTGCCAGCAATGTCCTTCAGGGTAGTTCCTCCTACGAGCAGTACTTC. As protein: CASNVLQGSSSYEQYF.